This T cell receptor beta chain was recorded in a study of blood T cell repertoires in COVID-19. Study details: Acute-phase and convalescent COVID-19 samples originated in the United States, Italy and Spain.

This CDR3 spans 13 amino acids. Trimming shortened V by 11 bases and J by 0 bases, and 12 bases separated the two germline ends. Per germline, CDR1 SNHLY and CDR2 FYNNEI. Per the authors' pipeline: Cell counts per sample came from amplifying reference gene primers. Data came from immunoSEQ multiplex PCR; TCRdb stores just in-frame clones and leaves some out. V and J calls and clone size come straight from that table; D and trimming were deduced from the DNA. The sample includes roughly 150,000 clones, around nine tenths seen only once; the top ten take around 5%. The clonotype comes from a human donor in a cohort sampled during active COVID-19. The chain carries TRBV2 and TRBJ2-3; maybe TRBD2 (6 bases). The sequenced sample was peripheral blood. CDR3 in amino acids: CAVSGTSTDTQYF. In DNA form, the CDR3 reads TGTGCCGTGTCCGGGACTAGCACAGATACGCAGTATTTT.